This is a list of T cell receptor beta chains from one sample in a study of beta chain features in type 1 diabetes. Method: immunoSEQ multiplex PCR; TCRdb's copy keeps in-frame clones and lacks some. The sample holds roughly 180,000 clones, about 12% seen once. The sequenced sample consisted of central memory CD4+ T cells from blood. The origin of the receptors is a woman under 30 in good health. CDR3s include the opening cysteine and the closing phenylalanine or tryptophan. A D gene is named only where the DNA matches it firmly. Clone size appears in some rows only: once, few, many, or a class for an expanded clone.

-	TRBD1	TRBV2	TRBJ1-5	TGTGCCAGCAGTCGGGACAGTAATCAGCCCCAGCATTTT	CASSRDSNQPQHF
few	TRBD2	TRBV4-2	TRBJ2-3	TGTGCCAGCAGCCGAGGCCAGCGGGACACAGATACGCAGTATTTT	CASSRGQRDTDTQYF
few	TRBD1	TRBV2	TRBJ1-4	TGTGCCTCTATGGACAGGGGTTATGCAGTATTGTTTTTT	CASMDRGYAVLFF
few	TRBD2	TRBV30	TRBJ2-2	TGTGCCTGGACGGTCGGGACTAGCGGGAGACACGGGGAGCTGTTTTTT	CAWTVGTSGRHGELFF
few	TRBD2	TRBV5-4	TRBJ2-3	TGTGCCAGCAGCGTCAGGACTAGCGCTAGGGTGGATACGCAGTATTTT	CASSVRTSARVDTQYF
-	-	TRBV30	TRBJ1-5	TGTGCCTGGAGTGTTCGAGGGAATCAGCCCCAGCATTTT	CAWSVRGNQPQHF
few	TRBD1	TRBV2	TRBJ2-2	TGTGCCAGCAGAGGACAGGGTGGTACCGGGGAGCTGTTTTTT	CASRGQGGTGELFF
-	-	TRBV5-4	TRBJ2-5	TGTGCCAGCAGCACCGGACTCTCCCCCGAGACCCAGTACTTC	CASSTGLSPETQYF
few	-	TRBV6-5	TRBJ2-7	TGTGCCATCAAGGGGCGGCCTGGGGCCTACGAGCAGTACTTC	CAIKGRPGAYEQYF
once	-	TRBV5-1	TRBJ1-4	TGCGCCAGCAGCTTGGGGCAGGGAAATGAAAAACTGTTTTTT	CASSLGQGNEKLFF
-	TRBD1	TRBV7-9	TRBJ1-5	TGTGCCAGCAGCTCGGGGACAGGGGTCCAGCCCCAGCATTTT	CASSSGTGVQPQHF